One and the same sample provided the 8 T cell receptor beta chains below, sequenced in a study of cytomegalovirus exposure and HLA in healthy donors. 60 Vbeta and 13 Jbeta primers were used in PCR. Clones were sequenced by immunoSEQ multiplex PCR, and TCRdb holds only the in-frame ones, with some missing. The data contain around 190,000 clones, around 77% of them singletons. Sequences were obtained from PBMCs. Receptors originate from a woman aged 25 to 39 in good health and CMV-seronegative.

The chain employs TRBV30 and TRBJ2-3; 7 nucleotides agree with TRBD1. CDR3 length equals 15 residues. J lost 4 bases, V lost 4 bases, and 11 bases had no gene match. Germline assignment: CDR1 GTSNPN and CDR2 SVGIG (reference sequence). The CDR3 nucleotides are TGTGCCTGGAAGTATAGGGACAGATGGGCAGATACGCAGTATTTT. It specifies CAWKYRDRWADTQYF.

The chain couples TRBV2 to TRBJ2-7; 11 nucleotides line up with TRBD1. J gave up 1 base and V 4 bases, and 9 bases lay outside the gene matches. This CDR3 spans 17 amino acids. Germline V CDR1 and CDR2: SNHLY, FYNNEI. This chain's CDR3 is CASSAPGQGVNSYEQYF. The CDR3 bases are TGTGCCAGCAGTGCTCCGGGACAGGGGGTTAATTCCTACGAGCAGTACTTC.

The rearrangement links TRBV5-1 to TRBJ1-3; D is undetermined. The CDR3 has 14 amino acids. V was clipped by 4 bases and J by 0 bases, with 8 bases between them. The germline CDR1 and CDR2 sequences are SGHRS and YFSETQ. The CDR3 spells CASSPWASGNTIYF. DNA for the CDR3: TGCGCCAGCAGCCCGTGGGCCTCTGGAAACACCATATATTTT. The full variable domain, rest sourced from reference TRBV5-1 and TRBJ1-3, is KAGVTQTPRYLIKTRGQQVTLSCSPISGHRSVSWYQQTPGQGLQFLFEYFSETQRNKGNFPGRFSGRQFSNSRSEMNVSTLELGDSALYLCASSPWASGNTIYFGEGSWLTVV.

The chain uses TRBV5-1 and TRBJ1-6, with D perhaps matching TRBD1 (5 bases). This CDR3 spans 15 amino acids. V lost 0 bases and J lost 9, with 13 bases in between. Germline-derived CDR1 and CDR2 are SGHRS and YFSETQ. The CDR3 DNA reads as TGCGCCAGCAGCTTGGAGGGGTTTTACCGTTCACCCCTCCACTTT. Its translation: CASSLEGFYRSPLHF.

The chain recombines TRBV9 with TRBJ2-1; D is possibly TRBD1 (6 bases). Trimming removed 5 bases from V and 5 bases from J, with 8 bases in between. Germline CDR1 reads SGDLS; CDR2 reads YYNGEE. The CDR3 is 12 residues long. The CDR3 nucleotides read TGTGCCAGCAGTGACAGGAACAATGAGCAGTTCTTC. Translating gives CASSDRNNEQFF.

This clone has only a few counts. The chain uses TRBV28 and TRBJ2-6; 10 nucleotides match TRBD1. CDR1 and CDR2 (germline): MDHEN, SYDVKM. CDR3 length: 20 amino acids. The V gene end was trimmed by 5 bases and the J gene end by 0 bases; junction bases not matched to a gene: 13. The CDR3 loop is CASSTGTGVRPYSGANVLTF. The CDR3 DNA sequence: TGTGCCAGCAGTACCGGGACAGGGGTCCGTCCTTACTCTGGGGCCAACGTCCTGACTTTC.

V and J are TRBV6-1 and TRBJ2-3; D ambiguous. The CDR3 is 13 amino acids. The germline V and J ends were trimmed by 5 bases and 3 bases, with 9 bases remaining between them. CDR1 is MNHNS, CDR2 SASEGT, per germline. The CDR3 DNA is TGTGCCAGCAGTATCCTAGGAACAGATACGCAGTATTTT. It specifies CASSILGTDTQYF.

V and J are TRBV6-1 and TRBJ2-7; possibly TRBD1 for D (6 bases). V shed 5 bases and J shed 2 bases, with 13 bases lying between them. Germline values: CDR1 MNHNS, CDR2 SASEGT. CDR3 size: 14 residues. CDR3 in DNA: TGTGCCAGCAGTTTCGCTGACAGGACCTACGAGCAGTACTTC. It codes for CASSFADRTYEQYF.